The rows below give T cell receptor beta chains drawn from one sample of a study of cytomegalovirus exposure and HLA in healthy donors. Assay: immunoSEQ multiplex PCR; the TCRdb copy retains only in-frame clones and omits some. Among about 160,000 clones, approximately 78% were seen once, and the ten largest hold approximately 3.1%. Sequencing input: PBMCs. All receptors derive from a middle-aged woman in good health and CMV-seronegative. CDR3s include the opening cysteine and the closing phenylalanine or tryptophan. D genes are given only for firm matches. Clone size, where shown, is once, few, many, or a class for clones that have expanded.

d_gene	abundance	v_gene	len	j_gene	CDR3aa
TRBD1	-	TRBV6-5	13	TRBJ2-3	CASRPQGENTQYF
TRBD1	-	TRBV27	18	TRBJ1-1	CASSRTGGAVLFEAEAFF
-	few	TRBV7-9	14	TRBJ1-5	CASSSKNTGQPQHF
-	-	TRBV4-1	16	TRBJ1-4	CASSQEEAKSSEKLFF
-	-	TRBV5-1	14	TRBJ2-3	CASSLGQSTDTQYF
-	-	TRBV2	14	TRBJ1-5	CASSKESGDQPQHF
-	-	TRBV6-1	15	TRBJ2-3	CASSGESGLSDTQYF
-	-	TRBV7-2	15	TRBJ2-1	CASSLGQPTYNEQFF
TRBD1	-	TRBV2	12	TRBJ2-7	CATKRDSYEQYF
-	-	TRBV2	14	TRBJ1-2	CASSAQGSNYGYTF
TRBD1	-	TRBV18	15	TRBJ2-3	CASSPDRGKSDTQYF